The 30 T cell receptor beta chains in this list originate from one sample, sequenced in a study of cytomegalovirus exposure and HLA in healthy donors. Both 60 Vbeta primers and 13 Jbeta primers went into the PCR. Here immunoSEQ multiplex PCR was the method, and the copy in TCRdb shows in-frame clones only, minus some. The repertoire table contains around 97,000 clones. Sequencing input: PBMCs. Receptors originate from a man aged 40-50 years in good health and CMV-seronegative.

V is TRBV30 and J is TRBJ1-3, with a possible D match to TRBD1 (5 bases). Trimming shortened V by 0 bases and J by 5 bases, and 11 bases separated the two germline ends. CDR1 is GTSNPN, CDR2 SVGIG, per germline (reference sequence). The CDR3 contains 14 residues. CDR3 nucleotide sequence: TGTGCCTGGAGTGTAACGGGACTCCGAAACACCATATATTTT. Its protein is CAWSVTGLRNTIYF.

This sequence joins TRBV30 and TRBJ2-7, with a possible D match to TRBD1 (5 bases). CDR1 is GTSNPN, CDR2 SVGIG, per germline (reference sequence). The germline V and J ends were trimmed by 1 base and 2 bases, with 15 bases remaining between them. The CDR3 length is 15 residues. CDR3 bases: TGTGCCTGGAGTGCCGCCTCAGGGTTGACCTACGAGCAGTACTTC. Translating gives CAWSAASGLTYEQYF.

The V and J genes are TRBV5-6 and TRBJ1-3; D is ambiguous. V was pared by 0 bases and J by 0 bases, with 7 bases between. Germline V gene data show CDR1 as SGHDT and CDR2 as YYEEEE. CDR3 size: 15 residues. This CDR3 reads CASSLVRSSGNTIYF. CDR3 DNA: TGTGCCAGCAGCTTGGTTCGGAGCTCTGGAAACACCATATATTTT.

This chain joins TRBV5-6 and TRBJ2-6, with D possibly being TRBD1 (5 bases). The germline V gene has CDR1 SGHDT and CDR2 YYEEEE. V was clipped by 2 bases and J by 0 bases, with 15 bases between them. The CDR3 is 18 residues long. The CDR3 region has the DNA TGTGCCAGCAGCTTTACCGTGACAGTCGCCTCTGGGGCCAACGTCCTGACTTTC. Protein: CASSFTVTVASGANVLTF.

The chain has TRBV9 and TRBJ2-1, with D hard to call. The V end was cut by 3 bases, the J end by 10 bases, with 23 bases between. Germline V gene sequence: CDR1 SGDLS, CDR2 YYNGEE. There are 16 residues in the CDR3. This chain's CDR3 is CASSASVRSRGLEQFF. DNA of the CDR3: TGTGCCAGCAGCGCCTCGGTCCGCAGCCGAGGATTAGAGCAGTTCTTC.

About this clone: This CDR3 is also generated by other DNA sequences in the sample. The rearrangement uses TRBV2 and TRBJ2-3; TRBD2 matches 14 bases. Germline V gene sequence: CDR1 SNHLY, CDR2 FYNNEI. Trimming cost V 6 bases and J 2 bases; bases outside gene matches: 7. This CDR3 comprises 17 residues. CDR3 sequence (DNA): TGTGCCAGCAGGCCCGGACTAGCGGGGGGCTTCACAGATACGCAGTATTTT. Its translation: CASRPGLAGGFTDTQYF.

CDR3 protein: CASSGSGRGLETQYF. The CDR3 DNA reads TGTGCCAGCAGTGGCTCCGGGAGGGGGCTTGAGACCCAGTACTTC. The chain carries TRBV6-1 and TRBJ2-5, with D possibly matching TRBD2 (8 bases). CDR1 is MNHNS, CDR2 SASEGT, per germline. This CDR3 has 15 residues. Trimming pared 4 bases from V and 5 bases from J, leaving 17 bases between.

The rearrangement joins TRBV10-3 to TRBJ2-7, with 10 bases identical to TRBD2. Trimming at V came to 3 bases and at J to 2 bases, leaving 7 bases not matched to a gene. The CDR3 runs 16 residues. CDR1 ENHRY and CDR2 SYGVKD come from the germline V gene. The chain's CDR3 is CAISDSGLAYTYEQYF. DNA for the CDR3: TGTGCCATCAGTGATTCGGGACTAGCGTATACCTACGAGCAGTACTTC.

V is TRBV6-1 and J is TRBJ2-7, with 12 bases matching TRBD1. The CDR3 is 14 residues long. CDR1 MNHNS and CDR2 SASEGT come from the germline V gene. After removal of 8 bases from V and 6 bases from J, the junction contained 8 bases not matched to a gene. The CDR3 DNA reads TGTGCCAGCGGGAGTGGGACAGGGGGCCTCGAGCAGTACTTC. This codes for CASGSGTGGLEQYF.

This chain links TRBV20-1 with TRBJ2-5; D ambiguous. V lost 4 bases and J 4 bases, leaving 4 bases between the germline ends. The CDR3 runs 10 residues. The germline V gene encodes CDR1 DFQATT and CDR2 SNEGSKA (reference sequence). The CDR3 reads CSAKRETQYF. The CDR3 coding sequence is TGCAGTGCTAAGAGAGAGACCCAGTACTTC.

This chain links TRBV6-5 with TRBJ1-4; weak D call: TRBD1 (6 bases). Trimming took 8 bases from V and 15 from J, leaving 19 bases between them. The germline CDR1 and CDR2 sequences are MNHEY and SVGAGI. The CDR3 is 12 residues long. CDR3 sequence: CASGGRLEKLFF. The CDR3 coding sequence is TGTGCCAGCGGGGGCAGGCTTGAAAAGTTGTTTTTT.

Written as DNA, the CDR3 is TGCGCCAGCAGCTTGGCCCCGGGCGCCCAAACTAGCGGGAGGTATTTT. This gives the protein CASSLAPGAQTSGRYF. J is TRBJ2-3 and V is TRBV5-1; 11 bases fit TRBD2. The CDR3 has 16 residues. Germline CDR1 SGHRS, CDR2 YFSETQ. V shed 0 bases, J shed 14 bases, and the junction held 14 bases outside the gene matches.

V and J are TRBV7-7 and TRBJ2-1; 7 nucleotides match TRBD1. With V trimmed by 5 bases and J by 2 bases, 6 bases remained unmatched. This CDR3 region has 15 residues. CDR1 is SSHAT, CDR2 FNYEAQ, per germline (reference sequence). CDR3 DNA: TGTGCCAGCAGCCCTTCGCAGGGGGCCTACAATGAGCAGTTCTTC. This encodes CASSPSQGAYNEQFF.

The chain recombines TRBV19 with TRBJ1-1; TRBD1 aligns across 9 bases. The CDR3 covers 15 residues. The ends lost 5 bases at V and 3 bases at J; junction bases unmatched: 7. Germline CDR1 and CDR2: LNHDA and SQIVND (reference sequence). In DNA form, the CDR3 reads TGTGCCAGTAGTTACGGGACAGGGCTCTACACTGAAGCTTTCTTT. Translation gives CASSYGTGLYTEAFF.

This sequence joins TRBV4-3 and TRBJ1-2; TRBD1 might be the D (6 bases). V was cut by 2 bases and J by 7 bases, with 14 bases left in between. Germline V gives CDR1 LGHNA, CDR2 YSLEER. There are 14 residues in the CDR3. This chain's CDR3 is CASSQNAGAGGYTF. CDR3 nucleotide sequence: TGCGCCAGCAGCCAAAACGCAGGGGCGGGTGGCTACACCTTC.

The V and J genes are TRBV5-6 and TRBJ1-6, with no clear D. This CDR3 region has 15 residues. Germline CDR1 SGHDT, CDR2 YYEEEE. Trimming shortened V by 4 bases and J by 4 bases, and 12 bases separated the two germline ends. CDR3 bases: TGTGCCAGCAGCATCCAGTCACCATATAATTCACCCCTCCACTTT. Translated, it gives CASSIQSPYNSPLHF.

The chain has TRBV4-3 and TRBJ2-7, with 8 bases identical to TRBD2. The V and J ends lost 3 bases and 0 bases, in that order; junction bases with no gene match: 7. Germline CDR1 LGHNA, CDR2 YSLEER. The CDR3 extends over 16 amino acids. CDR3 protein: CASSQGASGSSYEQYF. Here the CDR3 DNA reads TGCGCCAGCAGCCAGGGGGCTAGCGGGTCCTCCTACGAGCAGTACTTC.

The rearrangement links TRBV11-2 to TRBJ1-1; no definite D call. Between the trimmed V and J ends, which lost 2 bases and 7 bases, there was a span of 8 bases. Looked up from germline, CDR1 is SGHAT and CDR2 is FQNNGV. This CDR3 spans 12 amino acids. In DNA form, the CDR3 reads TGTGCCAGCAGCTTACCAGTCAGTGAAGCTTTCTTT. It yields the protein CASSLPVSEAFF.

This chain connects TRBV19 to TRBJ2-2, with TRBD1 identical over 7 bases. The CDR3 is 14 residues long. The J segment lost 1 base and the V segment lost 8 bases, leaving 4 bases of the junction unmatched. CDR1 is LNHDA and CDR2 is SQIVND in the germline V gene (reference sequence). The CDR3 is CASFRTGNTGELFF. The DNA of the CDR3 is TGTGCCAGTTTCCGGACAGGGAACACCGGGGAGCTGTTTTTT.

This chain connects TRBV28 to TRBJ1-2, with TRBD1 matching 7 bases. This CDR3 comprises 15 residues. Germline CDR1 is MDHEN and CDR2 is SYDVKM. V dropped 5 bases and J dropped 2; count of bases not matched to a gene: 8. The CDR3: CASSLRQGRNYGYTF. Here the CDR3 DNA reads TGTGCCAGCAGTCTCAGACAGGGACGAAACTATGGCTACACCTTC.

Written as DNA, the CDR3 is TGCGCCACCTCGGGACAGGGGGAGACCCAGTACTTC. Its translation is CATSGQGETQYF. This sequence joins TRBV10-2 and TRBJ2-5, with 10 bases lining up with TRBD1. Germline V lookup: CDR1 WSHSY, CDR2 SAAADI. V lost 10 bases to trimming and J lost 5 bases; unmatched junction nucleotides: 4. The CDR3 is 12 residues long.

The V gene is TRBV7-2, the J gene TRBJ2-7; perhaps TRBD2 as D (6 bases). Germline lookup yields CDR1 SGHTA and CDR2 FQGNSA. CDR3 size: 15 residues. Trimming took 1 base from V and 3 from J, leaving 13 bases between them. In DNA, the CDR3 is TGTGCCAGCAGCTTAGGCGCGGGGAACCTCTACGAGCAGTACTTC. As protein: CASSLGAGNLYEQYF.

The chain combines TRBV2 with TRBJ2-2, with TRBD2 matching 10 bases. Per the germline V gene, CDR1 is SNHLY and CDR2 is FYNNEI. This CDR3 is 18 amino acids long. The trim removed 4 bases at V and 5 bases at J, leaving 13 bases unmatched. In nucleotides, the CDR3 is TGTGCCAGCAGTGGCGGACTAGCGGACCCCTACGGTACCGGGGAGCTGTTTTTT. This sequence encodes CASSGGLADPYGTGELFF.

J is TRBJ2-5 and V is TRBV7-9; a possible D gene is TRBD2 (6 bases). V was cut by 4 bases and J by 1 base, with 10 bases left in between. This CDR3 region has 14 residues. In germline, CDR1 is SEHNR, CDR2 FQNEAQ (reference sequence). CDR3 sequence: CASSYGTSQETQYF. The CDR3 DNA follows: TGTGCCAGCAGCTACGGGACTTCCCAAGAGACCCAGTACTTC.

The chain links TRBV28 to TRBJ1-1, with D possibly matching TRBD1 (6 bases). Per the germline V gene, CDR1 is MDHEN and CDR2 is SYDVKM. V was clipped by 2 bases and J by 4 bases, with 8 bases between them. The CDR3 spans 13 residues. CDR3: CASSLRGGTEAFF. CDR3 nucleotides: TGTGCCAGCAGTTTAAGGGGGGGCACTGAAGCTTTCTTT.

The CDR3 sequence is CASEQGFGELFF. The CDR3 DNA follows: TGTGCCAGCGAACAGGGCTTCGGGGAGCTGTTTTTT. The gene calls are TRBV6-5 and TRBJ2-2; D possibly corresponds to TRBD1 (6 bases). The CDR3 runs 12 residues. Deletions cut 8 bases from V and 7 bases from J, with 11 bases between. In germline, CDR1 is MNHEY, CDR2 SVGAGI.

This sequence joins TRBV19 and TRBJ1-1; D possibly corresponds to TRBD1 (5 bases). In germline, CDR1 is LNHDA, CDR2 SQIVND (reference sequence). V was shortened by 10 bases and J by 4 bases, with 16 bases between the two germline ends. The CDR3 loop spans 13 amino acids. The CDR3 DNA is TGTGCCACCAGACGGGGGGGGATCACTGAAGCTTTCTTT. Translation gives CATRRGGITEAFF.

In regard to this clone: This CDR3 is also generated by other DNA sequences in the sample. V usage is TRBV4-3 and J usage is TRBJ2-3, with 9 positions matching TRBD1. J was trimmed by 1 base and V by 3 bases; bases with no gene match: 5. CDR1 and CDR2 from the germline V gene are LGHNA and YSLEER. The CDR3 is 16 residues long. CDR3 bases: TGCGCCAGCAGCCAGGACAGGGGTGGTGGCACAGATACGCAGTATTTT. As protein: CASSQDRGGGTDTQYF.

The CDR3 loop reads CASSQERGRYNEQFF. DNA of the CDR3: TGCGCCAGCAGTCAGGAAAGGGGTAGATACAATGAGCAGTTCTTC. This chain links TRBV5-1 with TRBJ2-1, with D maybe TRBD1 (5 bases). The germline V gene has CDR1 SGHRS and CDR2 YFSETQ. V was clipped by 5 bases and J by 4 bases, with 16 bases between them. The CDR3 extends over 15 amino acids.

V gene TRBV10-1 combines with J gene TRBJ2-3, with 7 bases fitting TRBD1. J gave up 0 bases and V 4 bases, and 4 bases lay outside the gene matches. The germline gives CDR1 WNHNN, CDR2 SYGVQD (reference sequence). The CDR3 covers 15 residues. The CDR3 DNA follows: TGCGCCAGCAGTGCCGAGGGGGCTAGCACAGATACGCAGTATTTT. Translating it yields CASSAEGASTDTQYF.